Below are 17 T cell receptor beta chains sequenced from a single sample in a study of T cell clonality in common variable immunodeficiency. Sequenced by immunoSEQ multiplex PCR; TCRdb stores in-frame clones only, minus some. The record shows about 44,000 clones for this sample, with no singletons present. Sequenced: peripheral blood mononuclear cells. The receptors shown here come from a person aged 18 to 70 in good health.

Ten or more counts support this clone. The CDR3 end is not reached by the read, which stops 3 residues before it; the germline J gene fills it in. This sequence joins TRBV4-1 and TRBJ2-7; 9 bases match TRBD2. V shed 1 base, J shed 4 bases, and the junction held 2 bases outside the gene matches. The CDR3 totals 14 residues. The germline CDR1 and CDR2 sequences are MGHRA and YSYEKL. Incomplete CDR3 DNA: TGCGCCAGCAGCCAAGGTGCGGGAGGGTACGAG. Translated: CASSQGAGGYE. The full CDR3 is CASSQGAGGYEQYF.

In its sample, this clone was seen many times. The CDR3 extends 3 residues past the end of the read, so its final part is completed from the germline J gene. The chain recombines TRBV18 with TRBJ2-2, with D tentatively TRBD1 (6 bases). This CDR3 comprises 12 residues. CDR1 KGHSH and CDR2 LQKENI come from the germline V gene. The V end lost 1 base, the J end lost 10 bases, and 7 bases lay between the germline ends. CDR3: CASSPHREELFF. CDR3 DNA (partial): TGTGCCAGCTCACCACACAGGGAGGAG.

This clone was seen ten or more times. The read ends 3 residues early relative to the CDR3; the germline J gene fills the gap. The chain couples TRBV7-3 to TRBJ2-3; TRBD1 agrees at 7 bases. Germline V gene data show CDR1 as SGHTA and CDR2 as FQGTGA. The ends lost 4 bases at V and 7 bases at J; junction bases unmatched: 5. This CDR3 has 13 residues. This chain's CDR3 is CASSSDRVNTQYF. The sequenced part of the CDR3 DNA is TGTGCCAGCAGCTCCGACAGGGTGAATACG.

There are many counts of this clone. Coverage ceases 3 residues before the CDR3 finishes, and the germline J gene fills in the end. The chain uses TRBV7-2 and TRBJ2-7; D not certain. This CDR3 has 15 amino acids. Germline assignment: CDR1 SGHTA and CDR2 FQGNSA. Trimming removed 2 bases from V and 0 bases from J, with 11 bases in between. CDR3 DNA, as far as it was read: TGTGCCAGCAGCTTAACCGGGTCTATCTCCTACGAG. Residues: CASSLTGSISYE. The whole CDR3 sequence reads CASSLTGSISYEQYF.

This clone was seen ten or more times. Mismatch with germline at one junction end may stem from a read error. The read comes to an end 3 residues before the CDR3 does, leaving the germline J gene to fill in the end. This rearrangement joins TRBV4-2 to TRBJ1-2; 7 nucleotides match TRBD1. CDR1 is LGHNA, CDR2 YNFKEQ, per germline. This CDR3 has 14 residues. The CDR3 DNA, read in part, is TGCGCCAGCAGCCCTGGGACAGACACCTATGGC. Residues: CASSPGTDTYG. The CDR3, in full, reads CASSPGTDTYGYTF.

This clone was seen ten or more times. The read ends 3 residues shy of where the CDR3 ends; the end is completed using the germline J gene. The gene calls are TRBV5-1 and TRBJ2-5, with 9 bases fitting TRBD2. There are 15 residues in the CDR3. Germline CDR1 and CDR2: SGHRS and YFSETQ. V was clipped by 0 bases and J by 2 bases; unmatched bases: 2. CDR3: CASSLASGTQETQYF. The sequenced CDR3 bases are TGCGCCAGCAGCTTGGCTAGCGGGACTCAAGAGACC.

This clone has at least ten counts. Coverage ceases 3 residues before the CDR3 finishes, and the germline J gene fills in the end. V gene TRBV11-2 combines with J gene TRBJ2-5; D might be TRBD2 (6 bases). Germline V CDR1 and CDR2: SGHAT, FQNNGV. This CDR3 has 14 amino acids. V lost 5 bases, J lost 2 bases, and 12 bases lay in between. CDR3 loop: CASSPAGRQETQYF. The sequenced part of the CDR3 DNA is TGTGCCAGCAGCCCTGCGGGGCGACAAGAGACC.

There are many counts of this clone. The read ends 3 residues before the CDR3 terminus; that terminus is restored from the germline J gene. V and J are TRBV7-2 and TRBJ1-3, with D possibly matching TRBD1 (6 bases). This CDR3 is 15 amino acids long. Trimming shortened V by 5 bases and J by 7 bases, and 18 bases separated the two germline ends. CDR1 is SGHTA, CDR2 FQGNSA, per germline. CDR3: CASSPRQDGFNTIYF. The DNA read from the CDR3 is TGTGCCAGCAGCCCTCGACAGGACGGGTTTAACACC.

Ten or more counts support this clone. The read falls 3 residues short of the CDR3 end, and the missing part is taken from the germline J gene. The V gene is TRBV30, the J gene TRBJ1-1, with TRBD1 matching over 7 bases. This CDR3 is built from 14 residues. From germline, CDR1 is GTSNPN and CDR2 SVGIG (reference sequence). V shed 3 bases and J 0 bases; nucleotides not matched to a gene: 4. The CDR3 sequence is CAWRYRGLNTEAFF. The part of the CDR3 DNA that was read is TGTGCCTGGAGGTACAGGGGTCTGAACACTGAA. The full variable domain, rest sourced from reference TRBV30 and TRBJ1-1, is SQTIHQWPATLVQPVGSPLSLECTVEGTSNPNLYWYRQAAGRGLQLLFYSVGIGQISSEVPQNLSASRPQDRQFILSSKKLLLSDSGFYLCAWRYRGLNTEAFFGQGTRLTVV.

This clone showed up many times. The read gets to within 3 residues of the CDR3 end, and the germline J gene fills in the rest. The chain carries TRBV29-1 and TRBJ1-1, with a tentative D call TRBD1 (6 bases). This CDR3 is built from 14 residues. V lost 0 bases to trimming and J lost 7 bases, with 15 bases between them. From germline, CDR1 is SQVTM and CDR2 ANQGSEA. The DNA read from the CDR3 is TGCAGCGTTGAAGATACGGGCAGGGGACATGAA. This gives the protein CSVEDTGRGHE. The complete CDR3 protein is CSVEDTGRGHEAFF.

This clone was detected ten times or more. The CDR3 loop reads CASSPSIGTSGNYEQYF. The CDR3 DNA, read in part, is TGCGCCAGCAGTCCATCCATTGGGACTAGCGGGAACTACGAG. The chain is built from TRBV10-1 and TRBJ2-7; TRBD2 matches 13 bases. Coverage ceases 3 residues before the CDR3 finishes, and the germline J gene fills in the end. This CDR3 is built from 17 residues. Germline loops: CDR1 WNHNN, CDR2 SYGVQD (reference sequence). The V segment lost 5 bases and the J segment 3 bases; nucleotides outside the gene matches: 10.

This clone was counted ten times or more. Read coverage stops 3 residues before the CDR3 terminus; the germline J gene supplies the remainder. The chain joins TRBV6-1 to TRBJ2-3, with D maybe TRBD2 (6 bases). This CDR3 is built from 16 residues. The germline V and J ends were trimmed by 4 bases and 2 bases, with 16 bases remaining between them. Per the germline V gene, CDR1 is MNHNS and CDR2 is SASEGT. The DNA read from the CDR3 is TGTGCCAGCAGTGCCATTAGCGGCCAACTCACAGATACG. As protein: CASSAISGQLTDT. In full, the CDR3 reads CASSAISGQLTDTQYF.

This clone was found many times. CDR3: CASSSTGYEDGYTF. CDR3 bases read: TGCGCCAGCAGCTCCACAGGGTATGAGGATGGC. This chain connects TRBV5-1 to TRBJ1-2; tentative D call: TRBD1 (6 bases). The CDR3 end lies 3 residues beyond the end of the read and is filled in from the germline J gene. V lost 3 bases and J 6 bases, leaving 15 bases between the germline ends. Per the germline V gene, CDR1 is SGHRS and CDR2 is YFSETQ. The CDR3 consists of 14 residues.

There are many counts of this clone. The junction differs from germline at one of its ends, possibly a read error. Read data end 3 residues before the CDR3 end; the end is taken from the germline J gene. V is TRBV4-2 and J is TRBJ1-2; D may be TRBD1 (5 bases). Germline CDR1 LGHNA, CDR2 YNFKEQ. CDR3 length: 14 amino acids. The DNA read from the CDR3 is TGCGCCAGCAGCCAAGAGGAGGGGCACTATGGC. It translates to CASSQEEGHYG. The complete CDR3 reads CASSQEEGHYGYTF.

This clone showed up many times. The sequenced fragment ends 3 residues before the CDR3 boundary, so the rest is inferred from the germline J gene. The chain has TRBV7-2 and TRBJ2-7, with a possible D match to TRBD2 (6 bases). Germline CDR1 reads SGHTA; CDR2 reads FQGNSA. The CDR3 contains 16 residues. Trimming took off 0 bases at V and 2 bases at J, with 14 bases between the two ends. The part of the CDR3 DNA that was read is TGTGCCAGCAGCTTAGCATCCGGGGGACGCACCTACGAG. Encoded protein: CASSLASGGRTYE. The CDR3 in full is CASSLASGGRTYEQYF. The full variable domain, its missing parts supplied by reference TRBV7-2 and TRBJ2-7, is GAGVSQSPSNKVTEKGKDVELRCDPISGHTALYWYRQSLGQGLEFLIYFQGNSAPDKSGLPSDRFSAERTGGSVSTLTIQRTQQEDSAVYLCASSLASGGRTYEQYFGPGTRLTVT.

This clone came up many times. Sequencing ends 3 residues short of the CDR3 end; the germline J gene provides the rest. The V gene is TRBV19, the J gene TRBJ2-7, with 7 bases that match TRBD2. The length of the CDR3 is 15 residues. The trim removed 4 bases at V and 3 bases at J, leaving 9 bases unmatched. CDR1 LNHDA and CDR2 SQIVND come from the germline V gene (reference sequence). The sequenced CDR3 bases are TGTGCCAGTAGTACCAGCCGGGGGGTAGGCTACGAG. Translating gives CASSTSRGVGYE. The whole CDR3 protein is CASSTSRGVGYEQYF. The entire variable domain, with the rest obtained from reference TRBV19 and TRBJ2-7, is as follows: DGGITQSPKYLFRKEGQNVTLSCEQNLNHDAMYWYRQDPGQGLRLIYYSQIVNDFQKGDIAEGYSVSREKKESFPLTVTSAQKNPTAFYLCASSTSRGVGYEQYFGPGTRLTVT.

Many counts were recorded for this clone. The CDR3: CAWFLLPRAFF. The CDR3 bases that were read are TGTGCCTGGTTCCTATTACCTAGA. This chain links TRBV30 with TRBJ1-1; D unclear. The read ends 3 residues shy of where the CDR3 ends; the end is completed using the germline J gene. The length of the CDR3 is 11 residues. The germline gives CDR1 GTSNPN, CDR2 SVGIG (reference sequence).